This section outlines one TCR beta chain sequence together with its context. Its antigen is undetermined. The treatment denotes: oral pan-JAK inhibitor, 5-10 mg twice daily. Collection of lesional scalp punch biopsies and peripheral blood was performed in alopecia areata patients. As the sequencing template, cDNA was produced by extracting RNA and reverse transcribing it. The method was immunoSEQ multiplex PCR; TCRdb's version includes in-frame clones alone and lacks a portion of them. The repertoire consists of 130,000 to 150,000 clones, with about four fifths occurring once and the leading ten covering roughly 25%. The data were obtained in a study of CD8+ T cells in alopecia areata. Overall study context: Administration of oral tofacitinib to treated patients was at 5 to 10 mg twice daily. People stayed on tofacitinib for 6 to 18 months, then stopped the drug for 6 months. Study-level findings and limits: Scalp sample sequencing also detects resident alphabeta T cells of normal skin.

Germline V gene sequence: CDR1 LNHDA, CDR2 SQIVND (reference sequence). V was shortened by 6 bases and J by 7 bases, with 16 bases between the two germline ends. The CDR3 is 14 amino acids. The rearrangement links TRBV19 to TRBJ2-1, with D possibly matching TRBD2 (6 bases). Sequencing was performed on CD8+ T cells sorted from blood, taken at week 4, from a patient treated with tofacitinib. The sequence came from a human donor with alopecia areata. The DNA of the CDR3 is TGTGCCAGTAGCCCCCGGGACTCCGAAAATGAGCAGTTCTTC. Translating it yields CASSPRDSENEQFF.